Below are 24 T cell receptor beta chains sequenced from a single sample in a study of radiation and T cells in renal cell carcinoma (TCRdb year 2020). In the paper's terms, the time point label means: baseline pretreatment blood. The treatment or condition tag for this specimen amounts to: 15 Gy SBRT to primary tumor, nephrectomy 4 weeks later. The library was built by means of the immunoSEQ multiplex PCR assay. Imported from immuneACCESS, the table was reduced by TCRdb to in-frame sequences with V and J called. These copies leave out some clones; in studies compared against another copy, an unresolved V gene accounts for under half, and the cause of the remainder is not known. The sample table holds roughly 100,000 clones, of which under 90% were seen once. The top ten clones comprise 5% to 8% of the sample. Sequences were derived from blood, sampled from a patient whose treatment included radiotherapy and nephrectomy. The receptors were sampled from a man in his fifties or sixties with renal cell carcinoma.

V and J are TRBV27 and TRBJ1-1, with 10 positions matching TRBD1. Per the germline V gene, CDR1 is MNHEY and CDR2 is SMNVEV (reference sequence). V lost 5 bases, J lost 5 bases, and 8 bases stayed unmatched. This CDR3 is 15 amino acids long. For the CDR3, the DNA is TGTGCCAGCAGTCTCAGACAGGGGGCGGGTACTGAAGCTTTCTTT. This codes for CASSLRQGAGTEAFF.

The chain carries TRBV6-5 and TRBJ2-5, with 11 bases that match TRBD2. The germline gives CDR1 MNHEY, CDR2 SVGAGI. V was clipped by 0 bases and J by 5 bases; unmatched bases: 5. The CDR3 is 16 amino acids. CDR3 DNA: TGTGCCAGCAGTTACTCTAGCGGGAGGGCCGGTGAGACCCAGTACTTC. Encoded protein: CASSYSSGRAGETQYF.

The chain carries TRBV29-1 and TRBJ2-2; a possible D gene is TRBD1 (5 bases). Per the germline V gene, CDR1 is SQVTM and CDR2 is ANQGSEA. V lost 6 bases and J lost 6, with 17 bases in between. The CDR3 sequence is 14 residues long. The CDR3 here is CSVEIGPRAGELFF. The CDR3 DNA reads as TGCAGCGTCGAAATCGGGCCCAGGGCCGGGGAGCTGTTTTTT.

V usage is TRBV19 and J usage is TRBJ2-3, with D perhaps matching TRBD2 (6 bases). Germline V gene sequence: CDR1 LNHDA, CDR2 SQIVND (reference sequence). Trimming left V 5 bases short and J 2 bases short, with 11 bases between. The length of the CDR3 is 14 residues. As DNA, the CDR3 is TGTGCCAGTAGTCTCCCGGGACTCACAGATACGCAGTATTTT. This translates into CASSLPGLTDTQYF.

This clone was detected once. This rearrangement joins TRBV9 to TRBJ2-2; 9 bases align to TRBD2. V gave up 3 bases and J gave up 2 bases; unmatched junction bases: 2. CDR3 length: 15 residues. Germline loops: CDR1 SGDLS, CDR2 YYNGEE. The CDR3 DNA is TGTGCCAGCAGCGCGGGGACTAGCAACACCGGGGAGCTGTTTTTT. Amino acids: CASSAGTSNTGELFF. The variable domain in full, completed from reference TRBV9 and TRBJ2-2, reads DSGVTQTPKHLITATGQRVTLRCSPRSGDLSVYWYQQSLDQGLQFLIQYYNGEERAKGNILERFSAQQFPDLHSELNLSSLELGDSALYFCASSAGTSNTGELFFGEGSRLTVL.

This clone was observed a single time. This chain connects TRBV4-2 to TRBJ2-7, with 9 bases that match TRBD1. The CDR3 sequence is 15 residues long. The germline gives CDR1 LGHNA, CDR2 YNFKEQ. After removal of 1 base from V and 4 bases from J, the junction contained 5 bases not matched to a gene. CDR3 sequence: CASSQVQQGAYEQYF. The CDR3 region has the DNA TGTGCCAGCAGCCAAGTTCAACAGGGGGCTTACGAGCAGTACTTC.

The rearrangement joins TRBV5-4 to TRBJ2-1; tentative D call: TRBD2 (6 bases). With 5 bases removed from V and 2 bases from J, the gap between germline ends came to 17 bases. Germline values: CDR1 SGHNT, CDR2 YYREEE (reference sequence). CDR3 length: 16 amino acids. CDR3 region: CASSLESGRTYNEQFF. The CDR3 DNA follows: TGTGCCAGCAGTCTCGAGTCAGGGAGGACCTACAATGAGCAGTTCTTC.

The chain links TRBV9 to TRBJ2-1, with D possibly matching TRBD2 (5 bases). CDR1 SGDLS and CDR2 YYNGEE come from the germline V gene. There are 15 residues in the CDR3. Trimming stripped 0 bases from V and 8 bases from J, with 15 bases between. CDR3 nucleotide sequence: TGTGCCAGCAGCGTAGGGGGAACTAGTTTCGATGAGCAGTTCTTC. Amino acid sequence: CASSVGGTSFDEQFF.

The CDR3 nucleotides are TGTGCCTGGCACAGCGATTACGAGCAGTACTTC. This sequence encodes CAWHSDYEQYF. The J gene is TRBJ2-7, the V gene TRBV30, with no clear D. This CDR3 contains 11 residues. Trimming took 5 bases from V and 4 from J, leaving 9 bases between them. From germline, CDR1 is GTSNPN and CDR2 SVGIG (reference sequence).

The chain links TRBV5-1 to TRBJ2-7, with D tentatively TRBD1 (5 bases). The CDR3 loop spans 15 amino acids. Germline V gene sequence: CDR1 SGHRS, CDR2 YFSETQ. Between the trimmed V and J ends, which lost 0 bases and 6 bases, there was a span of 16 bases. CDR3 in amino acids: CASSLAGLGPGEQYF. The DNA for the CDR3 is TGCGCCAGCAGCTTGGCCGGGTTGGGGCCCGGCGAGCAGTACTTC.

Of note for this clone: One end of the junction varies from germline; a read error may be responsible. The chain has TRBV10-3 and TRBJ2-2, with TRBD2 matching 13 bases. The CDR3 spans 16 residues. Germline lookup yields CDR1 ENHRY and CDR2 SYGVKD. The CDR3 nucleotides read TGTGCCATCAGGGGGACTAGCGGGGCGAACGCCGGGGAGCTGTTTTTT. It encodes CAIRGTSGANAGELFF.

This chain joins TRBV4-3 and TRBJ2-3; TRBD2 agrees at 13 bases. CDR3 length equals 16 residues. V was clipped by 3 bases and J by 5 bases; unmatched bases: 5. Germline V gene data show CDR1 as LGHNA and CDR2 as YSLEER. Written as DNA, the CDR3 is TGCGCCAGCAGCCAGTCGACTAGCGGGAGGATAGATACGCAGTATTTT. It yields the protein CASSQSTSGRIDTQYF.

This clone has a single count. The chain combines TRBV30 with TRBJ1-6, with no clear D. Per the germline V gene, CDR1 is GTSNPN and CDR2 is SVGIG (reference sequence). The CDR3 loop spans 14 amino acids. V was clipped by 2 bases and J by 8 bases, with 13 bases between them. For the CDR3, the DNA is TGTGCCTGGAGTCCTACCCGGTTGGATTCACCCCTCCACTTT. It encodes CAWSPTRLDSPLHF. The complete variable domain, with remaining parts taken from reference TRBV30 and TRBJ1-6, reads SQTIHQWPATLVQPVGSPLSLECTVEGTSNPNLYWYRQAAGRGLQLLFYSVGIGQISSEVPQNLSASRPQDRQFILSSKKLLLSDSGFYLCAWSPTRLDSPLHFGNGTRLTVT.

The chain has TRBV7-8 and TRBJ2-1; TRBD2 matches at 8 bases. CDR3 length: 15 amino acids. From germline, CDR1 is SGHVS and CDR2 FQNEAQ. V was pared by 3 bases and J by 9 bases, with 10 bases of the junction left unmatched. This CDR3 is CASSFGGAAGGEQFF. CDR3 in DNA: TGTGCCAGCAGCTTCGGCGGGGCCGCGGGGGGTGAGCAGTTCTTC.

The J gene is TRBJ2-1, the V gene TRBV9; 10 bases are shared with TRBD1. V lost 3 bases to trimming and J lost 7 bases; unmatched junction nucleotides: 4. Per germline, CDR1 SGDLS and CDR2 YYNGEE. This CDR3 contains 14 residues. The CDR3 DNA follows: TGTGCCAGCAGCGGACAGGGGGCAGGGAATGAGCAGTTCTTC. Residues: CASSGQGAGNEQFF.

The V and J genes are TRBV2 and TRBJ2-1, with TRBD2 matching 7 bases. The V segment lost 3 bases and the J segment 10 bases; nucleotides outside the gene matches: 3. There are 12 residues in the CDR3. CDR1 and CDR2 from the germline V gene are SNHLY and FYNNEI. CDR3 loop: CASSETSWEQFF. The CDR3 DNA follows: TGTGCCAGCAGTGAGACTAGCTGGGAGCAGTTCTTC.

The V and J genes are TRBV9 and TRBJ2-3, with D possibly being TRBD2 (6 bases). This CDR3 has 15 residues. The V and J ends lost 0 bases and 7 bases respectively, with 15 bases between them. Germline V gene lookup returns CDR1 SGDLS and CDR2 YYNGEE. The CDR3 reads CASSVGSLEGNTQYF. DNA for the CDR3: TGTGCCAGCAGCGTAGGGAGTTTGGAGGGTAATACGCAGTATTTT.

The chain is built from TRBV19 and TRBJ2-5, with a possible D match to TRBD1 (6 bases). V was clipped by 4 bases and J by 4 bases, with 16 bases between them. CDR3 length: 15 residues. Per the germline V gene, CDR1 is LNHDA and CDR2 is SQIVND (reference sequence). The CDR3 coding sequence is TGTGCCAGTAGTACCGGACAGTCTATGGGAGAGACCCAGTACTTC. Translated, it gives CASSTGQSMGETQYF. Supplemented by reference TRBV19 and TRBJ2-5, the full variable domain reads DGGITQSPKYLFRKEGQNVTLSCEQNLNHDAMYWYRQDPGQGLRLIYYSQIVNDFQKGDIAEGYSVSREKKESFPLTVTSAQKNPTAFYLCASSTGQSMGETQYFGPGTRLLVL.

This chain joins TRBV10-3 and TRBJ1-4; a possible D gene is TRBD1 (6 bases). V was clipped by 6 bases and J by 1 base, with 9 bases between them. Germline loops: CDR1 ENHRY, CDR2 SYGVKD. The CDR3 sequence is 14 residues long. This CDR3 is CAISMTGTNEKLFF. CDR3 sequence (DNA): TGTGCCATCAGCATGACAGGAACTAATGAAAAACTGTTTTTT.

This chain connects TRBV5-6 to TRBJ1-2; weak D call: TRBD1 (6 bases). CDR3 length equals 15 residues. Germline CDR1 and CDR2: SGHDT and YYEEEE. Deletions cut 4 bases from V and 4 bases from J, with 17 bases between. The CDR3 DNA follows: TGTGCCAGCAGCACACGGGACATCCATCCCTATGGCTACACCTTC. Translating it yields CASSTRDIHPYGYTF.

V is TRBV7-8 and J is TRBJ2-7, with TRBD2 matching over 10 bases. CDR1 is SGHVS and CDR2 is FQNEAQ in the germline V gene. The CDR3 totals 15 residues. J lost 6 bases, V lost 5 bases, and 10 bases had no gene match. In nucleotides, the CDR3 is TGTGCCAGCAGCCCGGGGACTAGCGAGTTTTTCGAGCAGTACTTC. Protein: CASSPGTSEFFEQYF.

The sample holds a few counts of this clone. The gene calls are TRBV7-3 and TRBJ2-1; 7 nucleotides align to TRBD2. The CDR3 is 15 amino acids. CDR1 SGHTA and CDR2 FQGTGA come from the germline V gene. V dropped 2 bases and J dropped 6; count of bases not matched to a gene: 7. CDR3 amino acids: CASSLGQAGFNEQFF. The DNA of the CDR3 is TGTGCCAGCAGCTTAGGGCAAGCGGGGTTCAATGAGCAGTTCTTC.

The rearrangement links TRBV5-6 to TRBJ2-1; D is uncertain. V shed 4 bases and J shed 3 bases, with 11 bases lying between them. Germline V lookup: CDR1 SGHDT, CDR2 YYEEEE. The CDR3 extends over 14 amino acids. The CDR3 sequence: CASSLYLGYNEQFF. DNA for the CDR3: TGTGCCAGCAGCCTTTATCTAGGCTACAATGAGCAGTTCTTC.

The V and J genes are TRBV18 and TRBJ2-7, with D tentatively TRBD1 (6 bases). Germline V gives CDR1 KGHSH, CDR2 LQKENI. With 6 bases removed from V and 0 bases from J, the gap between germline ends came to 9 bases. This CDR3 spans 13 amino acids. The DNA of the CDR3 is TGTGCCAGCTCCCGGGACAACTCCTACGAGCAGTACTTC. Amino acid sequence: CASSRDNSYEQYF.